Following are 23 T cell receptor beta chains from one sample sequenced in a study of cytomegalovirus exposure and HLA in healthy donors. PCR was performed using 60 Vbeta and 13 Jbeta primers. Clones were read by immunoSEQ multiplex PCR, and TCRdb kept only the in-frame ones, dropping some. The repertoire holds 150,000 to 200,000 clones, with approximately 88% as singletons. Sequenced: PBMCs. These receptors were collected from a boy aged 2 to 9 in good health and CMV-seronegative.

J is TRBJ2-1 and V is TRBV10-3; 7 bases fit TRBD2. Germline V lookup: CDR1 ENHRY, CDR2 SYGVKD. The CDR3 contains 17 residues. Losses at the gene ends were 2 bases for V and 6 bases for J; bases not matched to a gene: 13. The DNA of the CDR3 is TGTGCCATCAGTGAGGGGGGGGTCGATGATAGGGTCAATGAGCAGTTCTTC. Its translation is CAISEGGVDDRVNEQFF.

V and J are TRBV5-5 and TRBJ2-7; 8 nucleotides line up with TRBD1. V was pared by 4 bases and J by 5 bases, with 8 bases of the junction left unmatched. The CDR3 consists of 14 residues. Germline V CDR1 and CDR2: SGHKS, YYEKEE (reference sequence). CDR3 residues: CASSHTGTGHEQYV. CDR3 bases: TGTGCCAGCAGCCACACCGGGACAGGCCACGAGCAGTACGTC.

The CDR3: CASSARQGISTDTQYF. The DNA of the CDR3 is TGTGCCAGCAGCGCCAGACAGGGTATAAGCACAGATACGCAGTATTTT. The chain uses TRBV11-2 and TRBJ2-3; 7 bases agree with TRBD1. This CDR3 is built from 16 residues. V gave up 5 bases and J gave up 0 bases; unmatched junction bases: 8. The germline V gene encodes CDR1 SGHAT and CDR2 FQNNGV.

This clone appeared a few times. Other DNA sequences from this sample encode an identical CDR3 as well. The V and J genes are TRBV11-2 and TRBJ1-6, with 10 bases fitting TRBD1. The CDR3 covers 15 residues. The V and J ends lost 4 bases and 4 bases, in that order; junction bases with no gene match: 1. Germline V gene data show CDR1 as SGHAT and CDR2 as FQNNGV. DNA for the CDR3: TGTGCCAGCAGCTGGGGACAGGGGTATAATTCACCCCTCCACTTT. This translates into CASSWGQGYNSPLHF.

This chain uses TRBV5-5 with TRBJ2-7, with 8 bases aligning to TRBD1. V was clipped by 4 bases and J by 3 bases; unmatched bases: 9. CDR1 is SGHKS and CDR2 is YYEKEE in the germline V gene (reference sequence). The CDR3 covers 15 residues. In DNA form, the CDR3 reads TGTGCCAGCAGCGCAACTCGACAGGGGCTCTACGAGCAGTACTTC. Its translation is CASSATRQGLYEQYF.

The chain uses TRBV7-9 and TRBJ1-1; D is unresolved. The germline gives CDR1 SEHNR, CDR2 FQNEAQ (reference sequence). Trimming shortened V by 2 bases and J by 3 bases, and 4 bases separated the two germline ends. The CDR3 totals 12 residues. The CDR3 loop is CASSLRDTEAFF. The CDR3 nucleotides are TGTGCCAGCAGCTTACGGGACACTGAAGCTTTCTTT.

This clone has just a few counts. The CDR3 region is CASSQGGRQGFYEQYV. CDR3 DNA sequence: TGCGCCAGCAGCCAAGGGGGGAGGCAGGGATTTTACGAGCAGTACGTC. This chain uses TRBV4-1 with TRBJ2-7; D is possibly TRBD2 (6 bases). Germline loops: CDR1 MGHRA, CDR2 YSYEKL. The V end lost 1 base, the J end lost 4 bases, and 17 bases lay between the germline ends. The CDR3 sequence is 16 residues long.

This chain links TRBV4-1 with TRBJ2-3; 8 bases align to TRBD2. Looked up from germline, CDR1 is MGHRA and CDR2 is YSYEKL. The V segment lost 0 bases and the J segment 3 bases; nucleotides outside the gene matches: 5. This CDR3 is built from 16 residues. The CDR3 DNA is TGCGCCAGCAGCCAAGATGCAAGCGGGGGTACAGATACGCAGTATTTT. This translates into CASSQDASGGTDTQYF.

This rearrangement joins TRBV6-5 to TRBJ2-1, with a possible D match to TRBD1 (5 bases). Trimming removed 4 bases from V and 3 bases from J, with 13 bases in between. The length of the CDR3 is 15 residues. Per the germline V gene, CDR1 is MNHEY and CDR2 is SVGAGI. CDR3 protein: CASSSSSRGYNEQFF. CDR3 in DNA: TGTGCCAGCAGTTCGTCTAGTAGGGGCTACAATGAGCAGTTCTTC.

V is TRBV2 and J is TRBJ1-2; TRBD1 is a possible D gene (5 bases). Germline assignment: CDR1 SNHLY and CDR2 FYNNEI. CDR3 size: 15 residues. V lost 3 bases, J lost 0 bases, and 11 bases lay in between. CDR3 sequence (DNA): TGTGCCAGCAGTGACAACAGGCCTCCTAACTATGGCTACACCTTC. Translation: CASSDNRPPNYGYTF. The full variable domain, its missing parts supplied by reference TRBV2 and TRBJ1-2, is EPEVTQTPSHQVTQMGQEVILRCVPISNHLYFYWYRQILGQKVEFLVSFYNNEISEKSEIFDDQFSVERPDGSNFTLKIRSTKLEDSAMYFCASSDNRPPNYGYTFGSGTRLTVV.

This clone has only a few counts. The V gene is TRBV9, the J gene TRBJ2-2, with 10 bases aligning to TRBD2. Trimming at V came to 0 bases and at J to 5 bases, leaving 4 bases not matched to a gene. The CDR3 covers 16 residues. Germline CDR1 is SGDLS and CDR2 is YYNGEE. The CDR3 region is CASSVDLAGATGELFF. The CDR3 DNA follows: TGTGCCAGCAGCGTAGATCTAGCGGGAGCTACCGGGGAGCTGTTTTTT. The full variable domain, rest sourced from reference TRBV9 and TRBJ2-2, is DSGVTQTPKHLITATGQRVTLRCSPRSGDLSVYWYQQSLDQGLQFLIQYYNGEERAKGNILERFSAQQFPDLHSELNLSSLELGDSALYFCASSVDLAGATGELFFGEGSRLTVL.

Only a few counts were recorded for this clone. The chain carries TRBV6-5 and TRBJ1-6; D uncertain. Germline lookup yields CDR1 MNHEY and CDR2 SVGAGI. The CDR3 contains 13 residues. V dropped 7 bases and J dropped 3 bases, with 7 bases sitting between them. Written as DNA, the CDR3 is TGTGCCAGCACCGGAGTCTATAATTCACCCCTCCACTTT. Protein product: CASTGVYNSPLHF.

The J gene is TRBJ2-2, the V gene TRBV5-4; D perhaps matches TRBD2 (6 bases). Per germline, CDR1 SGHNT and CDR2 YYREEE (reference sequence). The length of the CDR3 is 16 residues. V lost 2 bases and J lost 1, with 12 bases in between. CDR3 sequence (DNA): TGTGCCAGCAGCTTAAGGGCGGGACTGAACACCGGGGAGCTGTTTTTT. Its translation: CASSLRAGLNTGELFF.

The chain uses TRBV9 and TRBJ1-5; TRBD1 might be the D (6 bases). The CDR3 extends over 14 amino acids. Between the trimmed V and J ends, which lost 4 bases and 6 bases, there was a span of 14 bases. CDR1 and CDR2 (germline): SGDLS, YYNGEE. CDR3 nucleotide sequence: TGTGCCAGCAGCCAAACAGGGATAGGTCAGCCCCAGCATTTT. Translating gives CASSQTGIGQPQHF.

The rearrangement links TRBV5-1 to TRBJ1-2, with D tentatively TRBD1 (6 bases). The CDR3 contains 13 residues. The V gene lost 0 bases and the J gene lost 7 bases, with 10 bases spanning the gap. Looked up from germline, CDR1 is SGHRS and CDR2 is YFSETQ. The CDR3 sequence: CASSLGTGFGYTF. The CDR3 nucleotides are TGCGCCAGCAGCTTGGGAACAGGGTTTGGCTACACCTTC. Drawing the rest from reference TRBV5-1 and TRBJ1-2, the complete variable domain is KAGVTQTPRYLIKTRGQQVTLSCSPISGHRSVSWYQQTPGQGLQFLFEYFSETQRNKGNFPGRFSGRQFSNSRSEMNVSTLELGDSALYLCASSLGTGFGYTFGSGTRLTVV.

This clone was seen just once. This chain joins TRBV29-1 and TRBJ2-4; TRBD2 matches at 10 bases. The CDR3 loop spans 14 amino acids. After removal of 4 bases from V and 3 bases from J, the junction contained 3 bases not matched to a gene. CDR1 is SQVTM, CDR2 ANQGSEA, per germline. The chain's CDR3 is CSVAVAGGKNIQYF. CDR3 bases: TGCAGCGTTGCTGTAGCGGGAGGCAAAAACATTCAGTACTTC. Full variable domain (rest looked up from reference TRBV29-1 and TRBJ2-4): SAVISQKPSRDICQRGTSLTIQCQVDSQVTMMFWYRQQPGQSLTLIATANQGSEATYESGFVIDKFPISRPNLTFSTLTVSNMSPEDSSIYLCSVAVAGGKNIQYFGAGTRLSVL.

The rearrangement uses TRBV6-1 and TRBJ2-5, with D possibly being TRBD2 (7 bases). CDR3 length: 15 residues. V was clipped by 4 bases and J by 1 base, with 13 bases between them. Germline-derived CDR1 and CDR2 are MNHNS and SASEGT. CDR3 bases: TGTGCCAGCAGTGCCCGGCGGGGGCTCCAAGAGACCCAGTACTTC. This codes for CASSARRGLQETQYF.

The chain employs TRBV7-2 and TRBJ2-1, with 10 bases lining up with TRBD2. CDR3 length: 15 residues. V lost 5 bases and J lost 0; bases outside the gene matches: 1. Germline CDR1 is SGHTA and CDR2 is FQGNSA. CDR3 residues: CASSPSGSSYNEQFF. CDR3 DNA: TGTGCCAGCAGCCCTAGCGGGAGCTCCTACAATGAGCAGTTCTTC.

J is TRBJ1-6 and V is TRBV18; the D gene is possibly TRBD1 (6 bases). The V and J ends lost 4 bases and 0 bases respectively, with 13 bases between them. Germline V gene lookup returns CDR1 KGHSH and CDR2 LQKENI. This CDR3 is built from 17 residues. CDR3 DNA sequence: TGTGCCAGCTCACTGGACAGTCAAAGCTCCTATAATTCACCCCTCCACTTT. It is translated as CASSLDSQSSYNSPLHF.

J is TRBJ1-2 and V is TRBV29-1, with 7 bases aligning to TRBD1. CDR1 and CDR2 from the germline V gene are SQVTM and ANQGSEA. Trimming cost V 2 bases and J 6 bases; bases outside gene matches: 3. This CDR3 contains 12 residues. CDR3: CSVEYRGNGYTF. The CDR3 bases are TGCAGCGTTGAATACAGGGGCAATGGCTACACCTTC.

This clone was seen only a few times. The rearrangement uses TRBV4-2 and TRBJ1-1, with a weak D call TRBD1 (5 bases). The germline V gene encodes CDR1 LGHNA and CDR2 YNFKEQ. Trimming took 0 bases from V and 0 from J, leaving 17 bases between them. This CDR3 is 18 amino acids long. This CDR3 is CASSQEAGVGGMNTEAFF. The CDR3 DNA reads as TGTGCCAGCAGCCAAGAAGCGGGGGTAGGAGGCATGAACACTGAAGCTTTCTTT.

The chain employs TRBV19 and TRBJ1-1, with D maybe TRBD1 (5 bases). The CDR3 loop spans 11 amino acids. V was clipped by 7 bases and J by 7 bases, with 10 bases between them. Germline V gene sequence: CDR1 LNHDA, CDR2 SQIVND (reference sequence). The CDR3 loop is CASTAGVEAFF. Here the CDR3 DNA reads TGTGCCAGTACCGCGGGGGTTGAAGCTTTCTTT.

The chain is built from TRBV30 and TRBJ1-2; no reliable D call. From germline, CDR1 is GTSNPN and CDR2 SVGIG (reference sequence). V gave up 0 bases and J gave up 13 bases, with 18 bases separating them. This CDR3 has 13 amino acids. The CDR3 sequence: CAWSVRHSGPSTF. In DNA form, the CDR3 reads TGTGCCTGGAGTGTACGTCACAGCGGCCCTTCCACCTTC. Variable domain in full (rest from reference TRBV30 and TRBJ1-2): SQTIHQWPATLVQPVGSPLSLECTVEGTSNPNLYWYRQAAGRGLQLLFYSVGIGQISSEVPQNLSASRPQDRQFILSSKKLLLSDSGFYLCAWSVRHSGPSTFGSGTRLTVV.